These 29 T cell receptor beta chains were sequenced from one sample in a study of T cell repertoires in cytomegalovirus infection. MiXCR was run by TCRdb on the reads, yielding one entry per CDR3 protein. The data contain hundreds of thousands of distinct CDR3 sequences, 20% to 25% of them seen just once; the ten biggest clones take up approximately 8.2%. The specimen sequenced was CD8+ T cells from PBMCs. These receptors were collected from a human donor in good health (CMV status not recorded). Some clones in this sample may be carry-over from other donors' samples.

This clonotype appeared a few times. This chain uses TRBV6-5 with TRBJ1-2; the D is unclear. Germline V CDR1 and CDR2: MNHEY, SVGAGI. This CDR3 has 14 residues. The V and J ends lost 8 bases and 3 bases respectively, with 16 bases between them. The CDR3 DNA reads as TGTGCCAGCGGATTTTACTTGGGCGACTATGGCTACACCTTC. This codes for CASGFYLGDYGYTF.

This clonotype was seen repeatedly, ten times or more. This chain connects TRBV28 to TRBJ2-2; D gene uncertain. There are 16 residues in the CDR3. The V end lost 5 bases, the J end lost 6 bases, and 19 bases lay between the germline ends. The germline gives CDR1 MDHEN, CDR2 SYDVKM. The CDR3 is CASSPEGRGFAGELFF. The DNA for the CDR3 is TGTGCCAGCAGTCCCGAAGGACGTGGATTCGCCGGGGAGCTGTTTTTT.

This clonotype has only a few counts. The chain carries TRBV7-9 and TRBJ2-3; D is undetermined. V lost 3 bases and J 2 bases, leaving 9 bases between the germline ends. CDR1 and CDR2 (germline): SEHNR, FQNEAQ (reference sequence). The CDR3 consists of 14 residues. CDR3 sequence reads: CASSFEQNTDTQYF. CDR3 DNA sequence: TGTGCCAGCAGCTTCGAACAGAACACAGATACGCAGTATTTT.

This clonotype was seen repeatedly, ten times or more. This sequence joins TRBV7-8 and TRBJ1-5; 9 positions agree with TRBD1. The CDR3 has 17 residues. The ends lost 4 bases at V and 1 base at J; junction bases unmatched: 8. In germline, CDR1 is SGHVS, CDR2 FQNEAQ. CDR3 nucleotide sequence: TGTGCCAGCAGCTGGGACAGGGACCAAGGGAGCAATCAGCCCCAGCATTTT. This codes for CASSWDRDQGSNQPQHF.

In this sample, this clonotype turned up a few times. This chain links TRBV25-1 with TRBJ1-2, with 8 bases fitting TRBD1. Per germline, CDR1 MGHDK and CDR2 SYGVNS. The CDR3 covers 12 residues. J was trimmed by 4 bases and V by 6 bases; bases with no gene match: 1. The CDR3 region is CASSQGAYGYTF. CDR3 in DNA: TGTGCCAGCAGCCAGGGGGCCTATGGCTACACCTTC.

This clonotype came up many times. The chain couples TRBV6-2 or TRBV6-3 to TRBJ2-2; D uncertain. CDR1 MNHEY and CDR2 SVGEGT come from the germline V gene. CDR3 length: 12 residues. The ends were cut back, 2 bases at V and 3 bases at J, with 1 base in the middle. The DNA for the CDR3 is TGTGCCAGCAGTTACGACACCGGGGAGCTGTTTTTT. Translating it yields CASSYDTGELFF.

Ten or more counts support this clonotype. The genes are TRBV28 and TRBJ2-2; TRBD2 might be the D (6 bases). This CDR3 has 17 residues. Germline CDR1 reads MDHEN; CDR2 reads SYDVKM. V was trimmed by 6 bases and J by 2 bases, leaving 19 bases between them. CDR3: CASRGGASGPNTGELFF. The CDR3 DNA reads TGTGCCAGCAGGGGGGGAGCCAGCGGACCAAACACCGGGGAGCTGTTTTTT.

The chain recombines TRBV5-1 with TRBJ1-2, with a weak D call TRBD1 (6 bases). V dropped 4 bases and J dropped 9 bases, with 19 bases sitting between them. This CDR3 is 14 amino acids long. Germline assignment: CDR1 SGHRS and CDR2 YFSETQ. CDR3 sequence: CASSDGQLSGSYTF. CDR3 nucleotides: TGCGCCAGCAGCGACGGACAGCTCTCCGGGAGCTACACCTTC.

In this sample, this clonotype turned up many times. The genes are TRBV7-6 and TRBJ2-7; the match to TRBD2 covers 8 bases. This CDR3 comprises 14 residues. The trim removed 5 bases at V and 4 bases at J, leaving 7 bases unmatched. Germline CDR1 SGHVS, CDR2 FNYEAQ. As DNA, the CDR3 is TGTGCCAGCAGCCTCGCGGGGGGCGATTACGAGCAGTACTTC. Amino acids: CASSLAGGDYEQYF.

V and J are TRBV5-6 and TRBJ1-2; 9 bases map to TRBD1. CDR3 size: 15 residues. Trimming removed 0 bases from V and 6 bases from J; junction bases left unmatched: 6. Germline loops: CDR1 SGHDT, CDR2 YYEEEE. CDR3 nucleotides: TGTGCCAGCAGCTTGGATACCGGGACAGGGAATGGCTACACCTTC. Protein: CASSLDTGTGNGYTF.

In regard to this clonotype: A read error may be the cause here, since a much bigger clone is one base away. The chain links TRBV12-3 or TRBV12-4 to TRBJ1-5; D is uncertain. The CDR3 is 13 residues long. Here the CDR3 DNA reads TGTACCAGCACACAGAGTAGCAATCAGCCCCAGCATTTT. It is translated as CTSTQSSNQPQHF.

In this sample, this clonotype turned up many times. The chain carries TRBV28 and TRBJ1-5; possibly TRBD1 for D (6 bases). Germline CDR1 MDHEN, CDR2 SYDVKM. The CDR3 covers 16 residues. Trimming took off 7 bases at V and 10 bases at J, with 26 bases between the two ends. The CDR3 is CASNPTGPYSNRPQHF. CDR3 nucleotide sequence: TGTGCCAGCAACCCGACAGGCCCCTATAGCAATCGACCCCAGCATTTT.

This clonotype was observed a few times. The V and J genes are TRBV3-1 and TRBJ1-1; 7 positions agree with TRBD1. Germline V gives CDR1 LGHDT, CDR2 YNNKEL (reference sequence). The CDR3 spans 15 residues. The ends lost 2 bases at V and 6 bases at J; junction bases unmatched: 9. The DNA of the CDR3 is TGTGCCAGCAGCCAATCAGGGGGACGCCTTCCTGAAGCTTTCTTT. It encodes CASSQSGGRLPEAFF.

The chain carries TRBV7-9 and TRBJ2-7; D is uncertain. Trimming stripped 5 bases from V and 4 bases from J, with 12 bases between. CDR1 and CDR2 from the germline V gene are SEHNR and FQNEAQ (reference sequence). This CDR3 spans 13 amino acids. The CDR3 is CASSHEVGYEQYV. The CDR3 region has the DNA TGTGCCAGCAGCCACGAGGTGGGTTACGAGCAGTACGTC.

V gene TRBV6-2 or TRBV6-3 combines with J gene TRBJ2-1, with TRBD2 identical over 8 bases. The CDR3 length is 16 residues. The V and J ends lost 8 bases and 5 bases, in that order; junction bases with no gene match: 14. Per the germline V gene, CDR1 is MNHEY and CDR2 is SVGEGT. This CDR3 reads CASGPSGRGVHNEQFF. The CDR3 DNA follows: TGTGCCAGCGGCCCCTCCGGGCGGGGGGTTCACAATGAGCAGTTCTTC.

V and J are TRBV14 and TRBJ1-1; D is ambiguous. From germline, CDR1 is SGHDN and CDR2 FVKESK. V gave up 4 bases and J gave up 8 bases, with 11 bases separating them. The CDR3 spans 12 residues. CDR3 coding DNA: TGTGCCAGCAGCCTCCCCGGCGGGGAAGCTTTCTTT. It specifies CASSLPGGEAFF.

Only a few counts were recorded for this clonotype. The gene calls are TRBV5-1 and TRBJ1-4, with D uncertain. Germline lookup yields CDR1 SGHRS and CDR2 YFSETQ. This CDR3 has 14 amino acids. V lost 7 bases to trimming and J lost 5 bases, with 15 bases between them. CDR3 sequence reads: CASSPRQINEKLFF. CDR3 nucleotides: TGCGCCAGCTCCCCGCGGCAGATAAATGAAAAACTGTTTTTT.

Of note for this clonotype: A single base separates this from a much larger clone, so it may be a read error. The chain links TRBV7-2 to TRBJ1-2, with 7 nucleotides matching TRBD1. Trimming removed 2 bases from V and 5 bases from J; junction bases left unmatched: 8. This CDR3 is 15 amino acids long. In germline, CDR1 is SGHTA, CDR2 FQGNSA. CDR3 in DNA: TGTGCCAGCAGCTTATTCCCGGGACAGAGGTATGGCTACACCTTC. Translating it yields CASSLFPGQRYGYTF.

This clonotype was found many times. CDR3 nucleotides: TGTGCCAGCAGCTCGACACAGCTATCTAACTATGGCTACACCTTC. It codes for CASSSTQLSNYGYTF. The J gene is TRBJ1-2, the V gene TRBV7-2; D is unresolved. The V end lost 4 bases, the J end lost 0 bases, and 12 bases lay between the germline ends. The CDR3 covers 15 residues. The germline V gene encodes CDR1 SGHTA and CDR2 FQGNSA. The full variable domain, completed using reference TRBV7-2 and TRBJ1-2, is GAGVSQSPSNKVTEKGKDVELRCDPISGHTALYWYRQSLGQGLEFLIYFQGNSAPDKSGLPSDRFSAERTGGSVSTLTIQRTQQEDSAVYLCASSSTQLSNYGYTFGSGTRLTVV.

This clonotype was detected ten times or more. The chain joins TRBV7-3 to TRBJ1-1; D possibly corresponds to TRBD1 (5 bases). V was shortened by 0 bases and J by 6 bases, with 20 bases between the two germline ends. The CDR3 consists of 17 residues. Germline CDR1 is SGHTA and CDR2 is FQGTGA. The CDR3 region is CASSLTGQENNPPEAFF. The CDR3 DNA sequence: TGTGCCAGCAGCTTAACGGGGCAGGAGAACAATCCTCCTGAAGCTTTCTTT.

CDR3 in DNA: TGCAGCGTTGACAACGCTTGGGGCACTGAAGCTTTCTTT. This sequence encodes CSVDNAWGTEAFF. The chain combines TRBV29-1 with TRBJ1-1; D is uncertain. Germline CDR1 reads SQVTM; CDR2 reads ANQGSEA. The V end lost 3 bases, the J end lost 4 bases, and 12 bases lay between the germline ends. The CDR3 covers 13 residues.

The CDR3 nucleotides are TGTGCCATCAGTGGTGGACAGGGGGCGAGCACTGAAGCTTTCTTT. It specifies CAISGGQGASTEAFF. This rearrangement joins TRBV10-3 to TRBJ1-1; the match to TRBD1 covers 11 bases. J gave up 4 bases and V 4 bases, and 5 bases lay outside the gene matches. Germline V lookup: CDR1 ENHRY, CDR2 SYGVKD. The CDR3 length is 15 residues.

The chain links TRBV7-9 to TRBJ2-2, with D possibly TRBD2 on 6 matching bases. The germline V gene encodes CDR1 SEHNR and CDR2 FQNEAQ (reference sequence). Trimming pared 4 bases from V and 0 bases from J, leaving 15 bases between. The CDR3 consists of 17 residues. The DNA of the CDR3 is TGTGCCAGCAGCTCCACGGGAACTAGCACGAACACCGGGGAGCTGTTTTTT. Encoded protein: CASSSTGTSTNTGELFF.

This clonotype was seen at least ten times. The CDR3 DNA is TGTGCCAGCAGCCCAACCGGGACTAGCGAGAGAGGGATAAGCACAGATACGCAGTATTTT. Protein product: CASSPTGTSERGISTDTQYF. The J gene is TRBJ2-3, the V gene TRBV7-9; 10 bases line up with TRBD2. The CDR3 covers 20 residues. Germline loops: CDR1 SEHNR, CDR2 FQNEAQ (reference sequence). Trimming at V came to 5 bases and at J to 0 bases, leaving 17 bases not matched to a gene.

There are many counts of this clonotype. The gene calls are TRBV5-1 and TRBJ2-3; 8 nucleotides agree with TRBD2. Germline V CDR1 and CDR2: SGHRS, YFSETQ. Trimming at V came to 0 bases and at J to 6 bases, leaving 12 bases not matched to a gene. CDR3 length equals 17 residues. The CDR3 DNA follows: TGCGCCAGCAGCTTGGATCCCACCGGGGGGGGCCTCGATACGCAGTATTTT. Protein sequence: CASSLDPTGGGLDTQYF. The variable domain in full, completed from reference TRBV5-1 and TRBJ2-3, reads KAGVTQTPRYLIKTRGQQVTLSCSPISGHRSVSWYQQTPGQGLQFLFEYFSETQRNKGNFPGRFSGRQFSNSRSEMNVSTLELGDSALYLCASSLDPTGGGLDTQYFGPGTRLTVL.

This clonotype was detected a few times. V gene TRBV6-5 combines with J gene TRBJ1-2, with a possible D match to TRBD1 (5 bases). Germline V gene sequence: CDR1 MNHEY, CDR2 SVGAGI. Trimming removed 0 bases at V and 1 base at J, with 18 bases between. CDR3 size: 18 residues. The CDR3: CASSYSRDSPPHNYGYTF. CDR3 sequence (DNA): TGTGCCAGCAGTTACTCTAGGGACTCTCCGCCTCATAACTATGGCTACACCTTC.

The V and J genes are TRBV11-2 and TRBJ2-1; D is undetermined. Deletions cut 5 bases from V and 7 bases from J, with 6 bases between. Germline loops: CDR1 SGHAT, CDR2 FQNNGV. The CDR3 sequence is 11 residues long. CDR3 coding DNA: TGTGCCAGCAGCCCCTTGAATGAGCAGTTCTTC. Residues: CASSPLNEQFF. The entire variable domain, with the rest obtained from reference TRBV11-2 and TRBJ2-1, is as follows: EAGVAQSPRYKIIEKRQSVAFWCNPISGHATLYWYQQILGQGPKLLIQFQNNGVVDDSQLPKDRFSAERLKGVDSTLKIQPAKLEDSAVYLCASSPLNEQFFGPGTRLTVL.

This clonotype was detected a few times. The gene calls are TRBV7-8 and TRBJ1-6; possibly TRBD1 for D (5 bases). The CDR3 contains 16 residues. The ends were cut back, 5 bases at V and 5 bases at J, with 16 bases in the middle. CDR1 is SGHVS and CDR2 is FQNEAQ in the germline V gene. CDR3: CASSPGATAHNSPLHF. In nucleotides, the CDR3 is TGTGCCAGCAGCCCGGGAGCGACAGCTCATAATTCACCCCTCCACTTT.

This clonotype was recorded at least ten times. The CDR3 nucleotides read TGTGCCAGCAGCCAGACAGGGAAGTATCAGCCCCAGCATTTT. Its translation is CASSQTGKYQPQHF. The chain recombines TRBV7-9 with TRBJ1-5; 7 nucleotides agree with TRBD1. The CDR3 runs 14 residues. In germline, CDR1 is SEHNR, CDR2 FQNEAQ (reference sequence). Unmatched junction bases numbered 6, after V lost 5 bases and J lost 5 bases.